The 11 T cell receptor beta chains below come from one sample, sequenced in a study of cytomegalovirus exposure and HLA in healthy donors. PCR involved 60 Vbeta and 13 Jbeta primers. The method was immunoSEQ multiplex PCR; TCRdb's version includes in-frame clones alone and lacks a portion of them. This sample yields 200,000 to 250,000 clones, of which about three quarters are seen a single time; 2.7% belongs to the top ten. The material sequenced was PBMCs. Receptors originate from a woman in her sixties or seventies in good health and CMV-seropositive.

The chain uses TRBV10-2 and TRBJ2-7, with 10 nucleotides matching TRBD2. Trimming at V came to 7 bases and at J to 3 bases, leaving 3 bases not matched to a gene. The CDR3 spans 13 residues. Germline V gene data show CDR1 as WSHSY and CDR2 as SAAADI. CDR3 residues: CASKASGSYEQYF. CDR3 DNA sequence: TGCGCCAGCAAGGCTAGCGGGAGCTACGAGCAGTACTTC.

Concerning this clone itself: Its ends do not fully match the called genes, so a read error is possible. V usage is TRBV5-1 and J usage is TRBJ2-7; TRBD1 agrees at 7 bases. This CDR3 is 14 amino acids long. Germline loops: CDR1 SGHRS, CDR2 YFSETQ. CDR3 in amino acids: CASCPTGSSYEQCF. The CDR3 coding sequence is TGCGCCAGCTGTCCGACAGGGAGCTCCTACGAGCAGTGCTTC.

The chain has TRBV27 and TRBJ2-7; D ambiguous. This CDR3 has 14 residues. Per the germline V gene, CDR1 is MNHEY and CDR2 is SMNVEV (reference sequence). Trimming removed 3 bases at V and 0 bases at J, with 9 bases between. This CDR3 is CASSFGWSSYEQYF. The CDR3 nucleotides read TGTGCCAGCAGTTTCGGCTGGAGCTCCTACGAGCAGTACTTC.

To note about this clone: This same CDR3 is encoded by further DNA sequences in the sample. The chain has TRBV2 and TRBJ2-3; no clear D. Per the germline V gene, CDR1 is SNHLY and CDR2 is FYNNEI. V lost 5 bases and J 2 bases, leaving 5 bases between the germline ends. The CDR3 is 12 amino acids. The CDR3 coding sequence is TGTGCCAGCAGTCAAAACACAGATACGCAGTATTTT. This encodes CASSQNTDTQYF.

Notes on this clone: The junction does not match germline at one end; this may be a read error. The chain carries TRBV5-1 and TRBJ2-3, with TRBD1 matching 8 bases. This CDR3 region has 14 residues. Germline V gives CDR1 SGHRS, CDR2 YFSETQ. CDR3 amino acids: CASSLGQVADTQYF. The CDR3, as DNA: TGCGCCAGCAGTTTGGGACAGGTAGCAGATACGCAGTATTTT.

For this clone: Other DNA variants within this sample encode the same CDR3. The J gene is TRBJ2-5, the V gene TRBV5-1; 8 bases are shared with TRBD1. J was trimmed by 4 bases and V by 4 bases; bases with no gene match: 0. In germline, CDR1 is SGHRS, CDR2 YFSETQ. This CDR3 spans 12 amino acids. CDR3 sequence reads: CASSGQGETQYF. The CDR3 nucleotides read TGCGCCAGCAGCGGACAGGGAGAGACCCAGTACTTC. The full variable domain, with the rest looked up from reference TRBV5-1 and TRBJ2-5, is KAGVTQTPRYLIKTRGQQVTLSCSPISGHRSVSWYQQTPGQGLQFLFEYFSETQRNKGNFPGRFSGRQFSNSRSEMNVSTLELGDSALYLCASSGQGETQYFGPGTRLLVL.

On this clone itself: A junction end diverges from the germline sequence, so it may reflect a read error. This chain uses TRBV7-9 with TRBJ2-3; 9 bases are shared with TRBD1. Germline V gene lookup returns CDR1 SEHNR and CDR2 FQNEAQ (reference sequence). The CDR3 has 15 residues. CDR3 nucleotides: TGTTCCAGCAGCCCGGGACAGGGTTTTGGAGATACGCAGTATTTT. Translating gives CSSSPGQGFGDTQYF. Using reference TRBV7-9 and TRBJ2-3 for the parts outside the CDR3, the full variable domain is DTGVSQNPRHKITKRGQNVTFRCDPISEHNRLYWYRQTLGQGPEFLTYFQNEAQLEKSRLLSDRFSAERPKGSFSTLEIQRTEQGDSAMYLCSSSPGQGFGDTQYFGPGTRLTVL.

With regard to this clone: At the DNA level, this CDR3 is encoded by other sequences in the same sample as well. The rearrangement joins TRBV4-3 to TRBJ2-1, with 8 positions matching TRBD2. The germline gives CDR1 LGHNA, CDR2 YSLEER. V was pared by 2 bases and J by 6 bases, with 6 bases of the junction left unmatched. This CDR3 is 15 amino acids long. CDR3 amino acids: CASSQPSGGLNEQFF. The CDR3 DNA reads TGCGCCAGCAGCCAACCCAGCGGGGGTCTCAATGAGCAGTTCTTC.

The chain has TRBV28 and TRBJ2-7; TRBD1 aligns across 8 bases. V lost 6 bases to trimming and J lost 2 bases; unmatched junction nucleotides: 3. The CDR3 is made up of 13 amino acids. CDR1 is MDHEN, CDR2 SYDVKM, per germline. The CDR3 bases are TGTGCCAGCAGAGGGGACAGGACCTACGAGCAGTACTTC. Amino acid sequence: CASRGDRTYEQYF.

V and J are TRBV4-1 and TRBJ2-7, with a weak D call TRBD2 (5 bases). The CDR3 length is 15 residues. Between the trimmed V and J ends, which lost 2 bases and 4 bases, there was a span of 15 bases. Germline CDR1 MGHRA, CDR2 YSYEKL. CDR3 DNA sequence: TGCGCCAGCAGCCAACCGGGATACGGGCTTTACGAGCAGTACTTC. Translating gives CASSQPGYGLYEQYF.

This chain connects TRBV5-1 to TRBJ2-4, with 9 bases identical to TRBD1. With 5 bases clipped from V and 4 bases from J, the junction kept 22 bases outside the gene matches. The CDR3 totals 20 residues. Germline V lookup: CDR1 SGHRS, CDR2 YFSETQ. CDR3 coding DNA: TGCGCCAGCAGTCCCCGGGCCGGGGGACAGGGAATTCGAGGGAAAAACATTCAGTACTTC. Its protein product is CASSPRAGGQGIRGKNIQYF.